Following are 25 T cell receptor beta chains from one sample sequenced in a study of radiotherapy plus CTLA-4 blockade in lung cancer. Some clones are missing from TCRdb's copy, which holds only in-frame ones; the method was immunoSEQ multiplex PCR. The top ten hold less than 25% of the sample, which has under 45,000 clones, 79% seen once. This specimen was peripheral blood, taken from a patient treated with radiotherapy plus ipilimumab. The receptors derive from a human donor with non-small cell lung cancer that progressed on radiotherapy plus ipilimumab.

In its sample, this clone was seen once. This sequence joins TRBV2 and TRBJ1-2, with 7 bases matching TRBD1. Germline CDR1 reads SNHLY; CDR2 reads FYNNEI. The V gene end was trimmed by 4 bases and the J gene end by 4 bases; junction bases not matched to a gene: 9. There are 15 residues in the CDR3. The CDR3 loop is CASSAGQSPSYGYTF. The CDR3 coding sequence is TGTGCCAGCAGTGCGGGACAGAGCCCTTCCTATGGCTACACCTTC.

The chain's CDR3 is CASSLAGFSTIGTEAFF. In DNA form, the CDR3 reads TGTGCCAGCAGTTTAGCCGGGTTTAGTACGATCGGCACTGAAGCTTTCTTT. The rearrangement joins TRBV27 to TRBJ1-1, with no clear D. The V end lost 2 bases, the J end lost 4 bases, and 20 bases lay between the germline ends. Germline V CDR1 and CDR2: MNHEY, SMNVEV (reference sequence). The length of the CDR3 is 17 residues.

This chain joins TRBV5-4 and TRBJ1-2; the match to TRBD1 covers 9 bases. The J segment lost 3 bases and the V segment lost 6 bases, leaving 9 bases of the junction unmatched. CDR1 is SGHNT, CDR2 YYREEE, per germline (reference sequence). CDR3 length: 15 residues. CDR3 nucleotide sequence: TGTGCCAGCACACTCGCCGGGACAGGGTACTATGGCTACACCTTC. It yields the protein CASTLAGTGYYGYTF.

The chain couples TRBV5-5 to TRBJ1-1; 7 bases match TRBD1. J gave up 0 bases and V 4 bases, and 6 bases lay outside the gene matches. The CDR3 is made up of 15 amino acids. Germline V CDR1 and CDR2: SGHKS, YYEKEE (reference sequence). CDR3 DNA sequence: TGTGCCAGCAGCGGGGGACAGACCATGAACACTGAAGCTTTCTTT. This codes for CASSGGQTMNTEAFF.

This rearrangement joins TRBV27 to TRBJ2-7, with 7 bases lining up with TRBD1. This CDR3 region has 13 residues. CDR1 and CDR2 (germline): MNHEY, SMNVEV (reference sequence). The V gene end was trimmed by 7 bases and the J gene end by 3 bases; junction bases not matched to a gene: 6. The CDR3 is CASMQGGSYEQYF. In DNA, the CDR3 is TGTGCCAGCATGCAAGGGGGCAGCTACGAGCAGTACTTC.

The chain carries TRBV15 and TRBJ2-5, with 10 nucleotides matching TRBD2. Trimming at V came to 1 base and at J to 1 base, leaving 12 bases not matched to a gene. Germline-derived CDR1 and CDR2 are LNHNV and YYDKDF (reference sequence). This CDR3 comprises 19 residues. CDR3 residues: CATSRGVAGGPTLQETQYF. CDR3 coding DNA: TGTGCCACCAGCAGAGGAGTAGCGGGGGGCCCTACTCTCCAAGAGACCCAGTACTTC.

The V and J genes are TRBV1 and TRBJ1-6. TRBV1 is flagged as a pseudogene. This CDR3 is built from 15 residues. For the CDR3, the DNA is TGCACCAGCAGCCTCGGAGGGGCGGGAAGTTCACCCCTCCACTTT. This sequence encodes CTSSLGGAGSSPLHF.

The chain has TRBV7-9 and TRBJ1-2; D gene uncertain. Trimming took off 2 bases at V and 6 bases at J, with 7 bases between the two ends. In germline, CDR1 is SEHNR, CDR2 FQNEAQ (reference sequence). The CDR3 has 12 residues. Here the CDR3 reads CASSLPQDGYTF. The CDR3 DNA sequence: TGTGCCAGCAGCTTACCGCAGGATGGCTACACCTTC.

The CDR3 DNA is TGCGCCAGCAGCTACGGACAGGGAGGCTATGGCTACACCTTC. It encodes CASSYGQGGYGYTF. The chain recombines TRBV4-1 with TRBJ1-2; TRBD1 matches at 8 bases. Germline-derived CDR1 and CDR2 are MGHRA and YSYEKL. V lost 5 bases and J lost 4; bases outside the gene matches: 6. The CDR3 is 14 amino acids.

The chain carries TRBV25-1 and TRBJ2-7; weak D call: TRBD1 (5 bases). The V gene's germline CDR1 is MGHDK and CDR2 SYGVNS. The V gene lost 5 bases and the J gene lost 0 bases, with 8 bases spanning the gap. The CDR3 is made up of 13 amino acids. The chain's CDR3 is CASSRTTSYEQYF. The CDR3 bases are TGTGCCAGCAGTAGGACAACCTCCTACGAGCAGTACTTC.

Here the CDR3 DNA reads TGTGCCAGCAGTTACGCGACTAGCGGGGGGCAGGGGACCCAGTACTTC. Its translation is CASSYATSGGQGTQYF. The chain has TRBV6-5 and TRBJ2-5, with 13 bases fitting TRBD2. Germline lookup yields CDR1 MNHEY and CDR2 SVGAGI. With V trimmed by 2 bases and J by 7 bases, 7 bases remained unmatched. The CDR3 runs 16 residues.

CDR3 in DNA: TGTGCCAGTACTTCTGGGGCCAACGTCCTGACTTTC. It specifies CASTSGANVLTF. The J gene is TRBJ2-6, the V gene TRBV2; no clear D. Germline V gene data show CDR1 as SNHLY and CDR2 as FYNNEI. The CDR3 is 12 amino acids. V shed 9 bases and J shed 1 base, with 4 bases lying between them.

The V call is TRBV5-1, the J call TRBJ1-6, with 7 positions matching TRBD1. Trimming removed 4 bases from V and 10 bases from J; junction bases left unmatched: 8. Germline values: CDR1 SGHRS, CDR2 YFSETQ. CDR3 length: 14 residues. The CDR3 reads CASSPSGGSSPLHF. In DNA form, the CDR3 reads TGCGCCAGCAGCCCCTCAGGGGGTAGCTCACCCCTCCACTTT.

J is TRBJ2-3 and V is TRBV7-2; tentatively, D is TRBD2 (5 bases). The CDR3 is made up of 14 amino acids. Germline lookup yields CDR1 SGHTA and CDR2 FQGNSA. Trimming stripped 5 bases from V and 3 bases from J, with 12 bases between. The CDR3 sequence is CASSVNPGTDTQYF. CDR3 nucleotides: TGTGCCAGCAGCGTAAACCCGGGGACAGATACGCAGTATTTT.

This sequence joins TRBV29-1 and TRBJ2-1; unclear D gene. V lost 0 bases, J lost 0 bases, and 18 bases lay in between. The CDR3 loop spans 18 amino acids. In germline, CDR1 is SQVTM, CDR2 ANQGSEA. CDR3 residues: CSVEDVWAVNSSYNEQFF. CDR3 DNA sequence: TGCAGCGTTGAAGATGTTTGGGCAGTAAACTCCTCCTACAATGAGCAGTTCTTC.

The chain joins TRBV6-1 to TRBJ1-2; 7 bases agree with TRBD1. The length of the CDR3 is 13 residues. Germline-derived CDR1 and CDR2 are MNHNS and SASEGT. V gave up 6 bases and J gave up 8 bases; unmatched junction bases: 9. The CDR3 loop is CASRTNRGLGYTF. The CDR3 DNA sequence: TGTGCCAGCAGGACAAACAGGGGACTCGGCTACACCTTC.

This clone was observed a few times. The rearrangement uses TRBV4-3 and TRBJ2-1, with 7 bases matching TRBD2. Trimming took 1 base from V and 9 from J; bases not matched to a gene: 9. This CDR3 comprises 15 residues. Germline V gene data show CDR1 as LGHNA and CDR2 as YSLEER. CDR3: CASSQVGIAGGEQFF. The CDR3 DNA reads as TGCGCCAGCAGCCAAGTAGGAATAGCGGGTGGTGAGCAGTTCTTC.

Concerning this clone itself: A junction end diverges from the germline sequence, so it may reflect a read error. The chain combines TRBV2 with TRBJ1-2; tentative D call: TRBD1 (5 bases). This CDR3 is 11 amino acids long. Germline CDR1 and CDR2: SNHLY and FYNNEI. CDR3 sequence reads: CASSESGGGSF. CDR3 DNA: TGTGCCAGCAGTGAATCCGGGGGGGGGTCCTTC. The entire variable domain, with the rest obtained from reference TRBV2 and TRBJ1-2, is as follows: EPEVTQTPSHQVTQMGQEVILRCVPISNHLYFYWYRQILGQKVEFLVSFYNNEISEKSEIFDDQFSVERPDGSNFTLKIRSTKLEDSAMYFCASSESGGGSFGSGTRLTVV.

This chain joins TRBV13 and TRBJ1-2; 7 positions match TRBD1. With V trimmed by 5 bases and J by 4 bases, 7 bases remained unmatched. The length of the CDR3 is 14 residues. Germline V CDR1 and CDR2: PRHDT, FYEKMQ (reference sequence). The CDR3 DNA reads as TGTGCCAGCAGCAGATGGGACAGCCCCTATGGCTACACCTTC. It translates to CASSRWDSPYGYTF. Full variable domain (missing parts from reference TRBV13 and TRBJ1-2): AAGVIQSPRHLIKEKRETATLKCYPIPRHDTVYWYQQGPGQDPQFLISFYEKMQSDKGSIPDRFSAQQFSDYHSELNMSSLELGDSALYFCASSRWDSPYGYTFGSGTRLTVV.

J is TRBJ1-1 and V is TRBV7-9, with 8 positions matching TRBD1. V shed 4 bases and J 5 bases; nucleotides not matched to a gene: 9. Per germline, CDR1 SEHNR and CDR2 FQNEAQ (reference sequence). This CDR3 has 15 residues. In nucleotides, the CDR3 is TGTGCCAGCAGCTCACATTCGACAGGGGAGACTGAAGCTTTCTTT. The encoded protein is CASSSHSTGETEAFF.

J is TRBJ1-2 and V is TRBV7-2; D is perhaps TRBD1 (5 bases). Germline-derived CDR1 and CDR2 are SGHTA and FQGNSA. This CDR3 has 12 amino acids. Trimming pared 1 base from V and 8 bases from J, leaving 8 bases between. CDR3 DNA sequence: TGTGCCAGCAGCTTAGGCGGGGGAGGCTACACCTTC. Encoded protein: CASSLGGGGYTF.

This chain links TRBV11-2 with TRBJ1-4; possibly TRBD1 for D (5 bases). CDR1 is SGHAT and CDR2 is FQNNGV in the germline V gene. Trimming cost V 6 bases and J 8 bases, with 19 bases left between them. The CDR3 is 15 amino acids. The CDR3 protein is CASSPQSGGWEKLFF. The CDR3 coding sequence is TGTGCCAGCAGTCCTCAGTCGGGGGGTTGGGAAAAACTGTTTTTT.

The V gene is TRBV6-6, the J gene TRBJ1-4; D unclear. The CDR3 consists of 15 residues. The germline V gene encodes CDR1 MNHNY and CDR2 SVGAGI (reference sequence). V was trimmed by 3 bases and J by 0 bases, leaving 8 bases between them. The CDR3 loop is CASSYTGTTNEKLFF. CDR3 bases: TGTGCCAGCAGTTATACGGGGACAACTAATGAAAAACTGTTTTTT.

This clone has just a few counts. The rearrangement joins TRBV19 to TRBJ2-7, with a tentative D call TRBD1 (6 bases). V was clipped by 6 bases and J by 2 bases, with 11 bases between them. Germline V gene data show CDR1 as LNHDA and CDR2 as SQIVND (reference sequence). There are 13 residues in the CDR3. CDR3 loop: CASSDRQAYEQYF. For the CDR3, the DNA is TGTGCCAGTAGCGACCGACAGGCCTACGAGCAGTACTTC.

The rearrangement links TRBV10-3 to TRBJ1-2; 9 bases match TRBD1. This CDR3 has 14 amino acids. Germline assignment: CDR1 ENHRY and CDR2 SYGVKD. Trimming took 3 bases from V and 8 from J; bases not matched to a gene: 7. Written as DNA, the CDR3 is TGTGCCATCAGTGAACCGGGACAGGGACGGGGCTACACCTTC. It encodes CAISEPGQGRGYTF.